A single sample gave rise to the 15 T cell receptor beta chains below, sequenced in a study of blood T cell repertoires in COVID-19. The data were produced by immunoSEQ multiplex PCR, yet TCRdb's version contains in-frame clones alone and is incomplete. Counted here are some 87,000 clones, around 92% occurring once; the ten biggest clones make up 6.3%. The sequenced sample was peripheral blood. Receptors were obtained from a woman aged 60 to 75 with active COVID-19.

The chain combines TRBV5-4 with TRBJ2-5; 9 bases map to TRBD2. This CDR3 region has 16 residues. CDR1 is SGHNT, CDR2 YYREEE, per germline (reference sequence). V lost 3 bases, J lost 0 bases, and 6 bases stayed unmatched. CDR3 in DNA: TGTGCCAGCAGCTCCGTAGCGGGGGCGTACCAAGAGACCCAGTACTTC. Translating it yields CASSSVAGAYQETQYF.

This chain uses TRBV27 with TRBJ2-1; no firm D call. Germline V gives CDR1 MNHEY, CDR2 SMNVEV (reference sequence). There are 14 residues in the CDR3. With 4 bases removed from V and 5 bases from J, the gap between germline ends came to 12 bases. In nucleotides, the CDR3 is TGTGCCAGCAGTTACGAACAGACCGACAATGAGCAGTTCTTC. This codes for CASSYEQTDNEQFF.

This chain links TRBV7-9 with TRBJ2-5; D is unclear. There are 12 residues in the CDR3. V lost 1 base and J 5 bases, leaving 5 bases between the germline ends. Germline V lookup: CDR1 SEHNR, CDR2 FQNEAQ (reference sequence). CDR3 DNA: TGTGCCAGCAGCTTAGTACTGGAGACCCAGTACTTC. Protein: CASSLVLETQYF. The variable domain in full, completed from reference TRBV7-9 and TRBJ2-5, reads DTGVSQNPRHKITKRGQNVTFRCDPISEHNRLYWYRQTLGQGPEFLTYFQNEAQLEKSRLLSDRFSAERPKGSFSTLEIQRTEQGDSAMYLCASSLVLETQYFGPGTRLLVL.

The genes are TRBV11-2 and TRBJ2-7; maybe TRBD1 (5 bases). The V end was cut by 2 bases, the J end by 0 bases, with 14 bases between. This CDR3 has 16 residues. Germline V gene sequence: CDR1 SGHAT, CDR2 FQNNGV. The CDR3, as DNA: TGTGCCAGCAGCTTATTGCCGACAGCGAGCTCCTACGAGCAGTACTTC. It codes for CASSLLPTASSYEQYF.

V is TRBV27 and J is TRBJ2-3; 7 nucleotides match TRBD2. With 6 bases clipped from V and 2 bases from J, the junction kept 11 bases outside the gene matches. CDR1 and CDR2 (germline): MNHEY, SMNVEV (reference sequence). The CDR3 totals 16 residues. CDR3 in amino acids: CASRRVAGVPTDTQYF. CDR3 nucleotide sequence: TGTGCCAGCAGGCGAGTCGCGGGAGTTCCCACAGATACGCAGTATTTT.

The V call is TRBV3-1 (or the pseudogene TRBV3-2), the J call TRBJ1-1, with D possibly TRBD1 on 6 matching bases. Germline V CDR1 and CDR2: LGHDT, YNNKEL (reference sequence). Trimming took off 1 base at V and 10 bases at J, with 19 bases between the two ends. The CDR3 loop spans 15 amino acids. CDR3 DNA: TGTGCCAGCAGCCAAGTGGGGATTGGGGGCGCCGTAGCTTTCTTT. Its protein product is CASSQVGIGGAVAFF.

J is TRBJ2-3 and V is TRBV6-2 or TRBV6-3; 15 bases agree with TRBD2. Trimming cost V 3 bases and J 2 bases; bases outside gene matches: 9. This CDR3 comprises 19 residues. Germline values: CDR1 MNHEY, CDR2 SVGEGT. The CDR3 DNA reads TGTGCCAGCAGTTATGCGGGACTAGCGGGGGGAACAGCCACAGATACGCAGTATTTT. Translating gives CASSYAGLAGGTATDTQYF.

The chain carries TRBV5-1 and TRBJ2-7, with D possibly TRBD1 on 6 matching bases. The J call may be incorrect, as the DNA end agrees better with TRBJ2-5. The CDR3 contains 15 residues. The germline CDR1 and CDR2 sequences are SGHRS and YFSETQ. The CDR3 spells CASSFGGRAAETQYF. CDR3 sequence (DNA): TGCGCCAGCAGCTTTGGGGGCCGGGCTGCGGAGACCCAGTACTTC.

The gene calls are TRBV19 and TRBJ1-3; 9 nucleotides match TRBD1. CDR1 is LNHDA, CDR2 SQIVND, per germline (reference sequence). V lost 5 bases to trimming and J lost 4 bases; unmatched junction nucleotides: 6. The CDR3 is made up of 15 amino acids. CDR3 in DNA: TGTGCCAGTAGTCTTGGGACAGGGCCCGGAAACACCATATATTTT. It is translated as CASSLGTGPGNTIYF.

The rearrangement joins TRBV6-5 to TRBJ2-7, with 10 positions matching TRBD2. CDR3 length equals 15 residues. The V segment lost 5 bases and the J segment 6 bases; nucleotides outside the gene matches: 10. Germline values: CDR1 MNHEY, CDR2 SVGAGI. CDR3 protein: CASSRPSSGSGEQYF. DNA for the CDR3: TGTGCCAGCAGTCGCCCTTCTAGCGGGAGTGGCGAGCAGTACTTC.

The chain is built from TRBV27 and TRBJ1-3, with 9 bases matching TRBD1. The CDR3 length is 15 residues. Germline CDR1 MNHEY, CDR2 SMNVEV (reference sequence). The V segment lost 6 bases and the J segment 2 bases; nucleotides outside the gene matches: 5. The chain's CDR3 is CASSRDRDTGNTIYF. The CDR3 DNA follows: TGTGCCAGCAGCCGGGACAGGGACACTGGAAACACCATATATTTT.

The genes are TRBV10-2 and TRBJ2-7, with 7 bases fitting TRBD1. CDR3 length: 14 amino acids. V dropped 7 bases and J dropped 2; count of bases not matched to a gene: 8. Germline V CDR1 and CDR2: WSHSY, SAAADI. The CDR3 region has the DNA TGCGCCAGCAATGATCAGGGGGATACCTACGAGCAGTACTTC. It encodes CASNDQGDTYEQYF.

This chain connects TRBV7-2 to TRBJ1-5; 12 bases are a match to TRBD1. The ends lost 5 bases at V and 5 bases at J; junction bases unmatched: 7. Germline V lookup: CDR1 SGHTA, CDR2 FQGNSA. CDR3 length equals 16 residues. The CDR3 DNA reads TGTGCCAGCAGCCCCGGGACAGGGGGCATTTATCAGCCCCAGCATTTT. As protein: CASSPGTGGIYQPQHF. Filled out from reference TRBV7-2 and TRBJ1-5, the complete variable domain reads GAGVSQSPSNKVTEKGKDVELRCDPISGHTALYWYRQSLGQGLEFLIYFQGNSAPDKSGLPSDRFSAERTGGSVSTLTIQRTQQEDSAVYLCASSPGTGGIYQPQHFGDGTRLSIL.

The chain is built from TRBV7-9 and TRBJ2-1, with a possible D match to TRBD1 (5 bases). The CDR3 covers 13 residues. CDR1 and CDR2 (germline): SEHNR, FQNEAQ (reference sequence). The V end lost 7 bases, the J end lost 10 bases, and 17 bases lay between the germline ends. The CDR3 loop reads CASTRPPQGEQFF. The CDR3 nucleotides are TGTGCCAGCACCCGACCCCCTCAGGGCGAGCAGTTCTTC.

On this clone: Sequence at one end of the junction differs from germline and may be a read error. The J gene is TRBJ2-1, the V gene TRBV5-1, with 8 bases lining up with TRBD2. The CDR3 loop spans 16 amino acids. CDR1 and CDR2 (germline): SGHRS, YFSETQ. The CDR3, as DNA: TGCGCCCGCAGCTTGGGGGCGGGGGGAGCCTACAATGAGCAGTTCTTC. As protein: CARSLGAGGAYNEQFF.